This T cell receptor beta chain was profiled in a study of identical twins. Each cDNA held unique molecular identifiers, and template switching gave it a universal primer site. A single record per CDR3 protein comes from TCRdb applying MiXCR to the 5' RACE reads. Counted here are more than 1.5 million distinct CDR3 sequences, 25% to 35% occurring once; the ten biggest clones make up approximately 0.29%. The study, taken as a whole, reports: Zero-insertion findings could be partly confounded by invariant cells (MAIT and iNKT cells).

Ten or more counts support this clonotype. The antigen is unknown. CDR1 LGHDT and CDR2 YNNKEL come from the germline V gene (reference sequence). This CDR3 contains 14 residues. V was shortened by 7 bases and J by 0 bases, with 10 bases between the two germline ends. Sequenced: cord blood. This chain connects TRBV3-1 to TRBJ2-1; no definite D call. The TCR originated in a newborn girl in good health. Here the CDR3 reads CASKLGSSYNEQFF. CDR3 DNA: TGTGCCAGCAAGCTGGGTTCCTCCTACAATGAGCAGTTCTTC.